The 14 T cell receptor beta chains in this list originate from one sample, sequenced in a study of long-term antiretroviral therapy in people with HIV. The authors ran the immunoSEQ assay, v3.0, at survey level. Measured with immunoSEQ multiplex PCR; TCRdb has only the in-frame clones, and not every one. The data hold about 33,000 clones, with about three quarters observed a single time. The source was unsorted PBMCs, collected 2 years after starting antiretroviral therapy. The receptors derive from a woman aged 45-60 years with HIV.

The V gene is TRBV14, the J gene TRBJ2-5; D gene unclear. CDR1 is SGHDN and CDR2 is FVKESK in the germline V gene. The CDR3 length is 15 residues. Trimming removed 1 base from V and 5 bases from J, with 14 bases in between. This chain's CDR3 is CASSQGLALGETQYF. CDR3 in DNA: TGTGCCAGCAGCCAAGGATTGGCTTTGGGGGAGACCCAGTACTTC. The full variable domain, its missing parts supplied by reference TRBV14 and TRBJ2-5, is EAGVTQFPSHSVIEKGQTVTLRCDPISGHDNLYWYRRVMGKEIKFLLHFVKESKQDESGMPNNRFLAERTGGTYSTLKVQPAELEDSGVYFCASSQGLALGETQYFGPGTRLLVL.

The rearrangement uses TRBV10-1 and TRBJ2-2; no firm D call. V gave up 4 bases and J gave up 4 bases, with 7 bases separating them. The CDR3 is made up of 13 amino acids. CDR1 and CDR2 (germline): WNHNN, SYGVQD (reference sequence). The CDR3 region is CASSAEITGELFF. The CDR3 nucleotides read TGCGCCAGCAGTGCCGAGATCACCGGGGAGCTGTTTTTT.

The rearrangement uses TRBV5-1 and TRBJ1-2; no clear D gene. Trimming shortened V by 4 bases and J by 7 bases, and 17 bases separated the two germline ends. Germline lookup yields CDR1 SGHRS and CDR2 YFSETQ. CDR3 size: 14 residues. CDR3 sequence: CASSPTENRFGYTF. As DNA, the CDR3 is TGCGCCAGCAGCCCCACAGAAAATAGGTTTGGCTACACCTTC. Supplemented by reference TRBV5-1 and TRBJ1-2, the full variable domain reads KAGVTQTPRYLIKTRGQQVTLSCSPISGHRSVSWYQQTPGQGLQFLFEYFSETQRNKGNFPGRFSGRQFSNSRSEMNVSTLELGDSALYLCASSPTENRFGYTFGSGTRLTVV.

The rearrangement uses TRBV27 and TRBJ2-5; D possibly corresponds to TRBD2 (6 bases). This CDR3 comprises 14 residues. Germline assignment: CDR1 MNHEY and CDR2 SMNVEV (reference sequence). V was cut by 1 base and J by 3 bases, with 9 bases left in between. The CDR3 is CASSLFSGEETQYF. Written as DNA, the CDR3 is TGTGCCAGCAGTTTATTTTCGGGGGAAGAGACCCAGTACTTC.

The chain is built from TRBV4-1 and TRBJ1-2, with a weak D call TRBD1 (5 bases). Between the trimmed V and J ends, which lost 1 base and 5 bases, there was a span of 14 bases. CDR1 and CDR2 from the germline V gene are MGHRA and YSYEKL. The CDR3 is made up of 15 amino acids. CDR3 coding DNA: TGCGCCAGCAGCCAAGTAAATACCAGGGTATATGGCTACACCTTC. As protein: CASSQVNTRVYGYTF.

The V gene is TRBV11-3, the J gene TRBJ2-1, with D perhaps TRBD1 (7 bases). The germline V gene encodes CDR1 SGHNT and CDR2 YENEEA. Trimming left V 1 base short and J 8 bases short, with 18 bases between. The CDR3 consists of 16 residues. CDR3 loop: CASSLGWRGPLDEQFF. For the CDR3, the DNA is TGTGCCAGCAGCTTAGGTTGGAGGGGGCCCCTCGATGAGCAGTTCTTC.

This clone came up a few times. V is TRBV6-1 and J is TRBJ2-1; D is unresolved. Trimming pared 9 bases from V and 4 bases from J, leaving 16 bases between. The CDR3 is made up of 14 amino acids. CDR1 is MNHNS and CDR2 is SASEGT in the germline V gene. The CDR3 sequence: CASSTSQIYNEQFF. DNA of the CDR3: TGTGCCAGTAGTACCAGTCAAATTTACAATGAGCAGTTCTTC.

This clone was counted a few times. CDR3 residues: CASSPPAPKNIQYF. CDR3 nucleotides: TGTGCCAGCAGCCCTCCGGCCCCTAAAAACATTCAGTACTTC. The chain joins TRBV7-9 to TRBJ2-4; unclear D gene. CDR1 is SEHNR and CDR2 is FQNEAQ in the germline V gene (reference sequence). This CDR3 comprises 14 residues. Trimming stripped 5 bases from V and 4 bases from J, with 12 bases between.

V usage is TRBV6-4 and J usage is TRBJ1-1, with D uncertain. The V and J ends lost 4 bases and 5 bases respectively, with 14 bases between them. This CDR3 region has 14 residues. CDR1 and CDR2 from the germline V gene are MRHNA and SNTAGT. The DNA for the CDR3 is TGTGCCAGCAGTGTCATATTATTTGGTACTGAAGCTTTCTTT. This codes for CASSVILFGTEAFF.

The chain uses TRBV30 and TRBJ1-2, with D possibly matching TRBD1 (6 bases). This CDR3 contains 15 residues. Germline V CDR1 and CDR2: GTSNPN, SVGIG (reference sequence). V was trimmed by 4 bases and J by 0 bases, leaving 15 bases between them. The CDR3 coding sequence is TGTGCCTGGATAAAACGACAGGCAGCTAACTATGGCTACACCTTC. Translating gives CAWIKRQAANYGYTF.

In this sample, this clone turned up a few times. The chain links TRBV7-9 to TRBJ1-1, with 7 bases fitting TRBD1. The J segment lost 1 base and the V segment lost 5 bases, leaving 4 bases of the junction unmatched. Germline V CDR1 and CDR2: SEHNR, FQNEAQ (reference sequence). The CDR3 runs to 14 residues. The CDR3 DNA reads TGTGCCAGCAGCCCCGGACAGGCGAACACTGAAGCTTTCTTT. Its protein product is CASSPGQANTEAFF.

The chain joins TRBV2 to TRBJ2-3; D uncertain. Trimming stripped 4 bases from V and 2 bases from J, with 13 bases between. Germline V gene data show CDR1 as SNHLY and CDR2 as FYNNEI. This CDR3 comprises 15 residues. The CDR3 coding sequence is TGTGCCAGCAGTGGAAGACACCAGTTCACAGATACGCAGTATTTT. It specifies CASSGRHQFTDTQYF.

The chain carries TRBV27 and TRBJ2-1; D may be TRBD2 (5 bases). This CDR3 region has 11 residues. From germline, CDR1 is MNHEY and CDR2 SMNVEV (reference sequence). V was pared by 10 bases and J by 4 bases, with 8 bases between. CDR3 sequence reads: CATRAYNEQFF. As DNA, the CDR3 is TGTGCCACGAGGGCTTACAATGAGCAGTTCTTC.

In its sample, this clone was seen a few times. The chain is built from TRBV5-1 and TRBJ2-5, with 7 bases fitting TRBD2. Germline CDR1 SGHRS, CDR2 YFSETQ. V shed 2 bases and J 4 bases; nucleotides not matched to a gene: 2. This CDR3 comprises 13 residues. In nucleotides, the CDR3 is TGCGCCAGCAGCTTAGGCGGGGGAGAGACCCAGTACTTC. This translates into CASSLGGGETQYF.